This record looks at one T cell receptor beta chain sequence and its context. The antigen is undetermined. The CDR3 totals 15 residues. Per germline, CDR1 SGHRS and CDR2 YFSETQ. Germline trimming cut 0 bases from V and 6 bases from J; bases unmatched to any gene: 6. The data originate from a study of shared clonotypes between healthy human individuals. Study overall: Researchers assigned three CD4 naive, three CD4 memory, two CD8 naive and one CD8 memory plate to each donor.

Regarding the study as a whole: Four donors held around 5% of naive CD4 clonotypes in common.

It was at deep level that the assay was run. 200 to 250 ng DNA, about 30,000 T cell genomes, went into each sorted-subset replicate PCR. This table comes from immunoSEQ multiplex PCR, and its TCRdb copy is limited to in-frame clones, with some not included. The repertoire holds just over 2,000,000 clones, with over 85% as singletons. V gene TRBV5-1 combines with J gene TRBJ2-4; 7 positions match TRBD2. The sequence derives from a man younger than 35 in good health. Sequenced: naive CD4+ T cells sorted from blood. The subset: CD45RA+ positively selected. The CDR3 bases are TGCGCCAGCAGCTTGGTGGCGGGGGATGGAAACATTCAGTACTTC. Encoded protein: CASSLVAGDGNIQYF.